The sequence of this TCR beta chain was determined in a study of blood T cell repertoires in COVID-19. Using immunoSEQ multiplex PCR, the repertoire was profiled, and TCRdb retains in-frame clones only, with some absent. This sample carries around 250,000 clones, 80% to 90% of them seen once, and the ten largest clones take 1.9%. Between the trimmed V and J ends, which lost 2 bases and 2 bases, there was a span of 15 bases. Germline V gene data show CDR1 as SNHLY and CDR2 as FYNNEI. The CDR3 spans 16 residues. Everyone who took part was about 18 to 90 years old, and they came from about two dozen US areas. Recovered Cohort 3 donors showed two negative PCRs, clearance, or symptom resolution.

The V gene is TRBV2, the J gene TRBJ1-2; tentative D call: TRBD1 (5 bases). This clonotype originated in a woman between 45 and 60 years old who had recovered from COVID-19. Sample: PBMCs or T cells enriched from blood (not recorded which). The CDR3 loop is CASSESRQGLNYGYTF. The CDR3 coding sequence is TGTGCCAGCAGTGAATCGCGGCAGGGCCTCAACTATGGCTACACCTTC.